The clone carrying this T cell receptor beta chain was seen many times. What it binds is unknown. The germline V gene encodes CDR1 SNHLY and CDR2 FYNNEI. CDR3 size: 14 residues. J gave up 6 bases and V 3 bases, and 2 bases lay outside the gene matches. Time point reported: sample taken at primary tumor resection. From the 5' RACE reads, TCRdb called clonotypes with MiXCR, one entry per CDR3 protein. The sample lists over 10,000 distinct CDR3 sequences, less than 6.5% occurring once. The data were obtained in a study of spatial heterogeneity in lung cancer. Study outcomes and limitations: Within tumors, counts of expanded alpha and beta TCRs tracked tumor mutation counts.

The V gene is TRBV2, the J gene TRBJ1-4; 9 bases are shared with TRBD1. The sequencing here drew on lung tumor tissue, taken at surgery. The clonotype originates from a female donor with early-stage non-small cell lung cancer. CDR3 bases: TGTGCCAGCAGTGATACAGGGGGCGATGAAAAACTGTTTTTT. Its protein product is CASSDTGGDEKLFF.